Following are 19 T cell receptor beta chains from one sample sequenced in a study of CD8+CD57+ T cells in acquired aplastic anemia. Genomic DNA acted as the template from which TCR beta VDJ combination and CDR3 sequence profiling were carried out. One entry per CDR3 protein, called by TCRdb with MiXCR from the reads. Of approximately 180,000 distinct CDR3 sequences listed, around 48% are singletons. Patients picked for sequencing had shown CD8+CD57+ cell expansion detected by flow cytometry. The sample taken for sequencing was sorted CD4+, CD8+, or CD8+CD57+ T cells (not recorded which) from PBMCs. The receptor source for this set is a human donor with aplastic anemia.

J is TRBJ2-5 and V is TRBV24-1, with D possibly matching TRBD1 (6 bases). Between the trimmed V and J ends, which lost 3 bases and 7 bases, there was a span of 11 bases. Germline lookup yields CDR1 KGHDR and CDR2 SFDVKD. The CDR3 loop spans 13 amino acids. This CDR3 reads CATSDPPTGTQYF. The CDR3 DNA is TGTGCCACCAGTGATCCACCGACAGGGACCCAGTACTTC.

The chain is built from TRBV15 and TRBJ2-2; no definite D call. The end of the DNA fits TRBJ1-4 better, so the J call may be wrong. CDR1 and CDR2 (germline): LNHNV, YYDKDF (reference sequence). The CDR3 extends over 14 amino acids. The CDR3 coding sequence is TGTGCCACCAGCAGAGAGGCTAGTAATGAAAAACTGTTTTTT. Residues: CATSREASNEKLFF.

Concerning this clonotype: This sequence may be a read error, since a much larger clone differs from it by one base. The chain has TRBV19 and TRBJ1-3; the match to TRBD1 covers 7 bases. This CDR3 has 17 amino acids. Germline V gene lookup returns CDR1 LNHDA and CDR2 SQIVND (reference sequence). DNA for the CDR3: TGTGCCAGTAGTACCGGACAGGTCCGCTTCTCTGGAAACACCATATGTTTT. This codes for CASSTGQVRFSGNTICF.

This clonotype was seen only a few times. The chain employs TRBV7-2 and TRBJ2-7, with no clear D. V was trimmed by 5 bases and J by 2 bases, leaving 10 bases between them. Germline-derived CDR1 and CDR2 are SGHTA and FQGNSA. The CDR3 loop spans 13 amino acids. CDR3 residues: CASSAAVTYEQYF. DNA for the CDR3: TGTGCCAGCAGCGCAGCAGTTACCTACGAGCAGTACTTC.

This clonotype has ten or more counts. The chain is built from TRBV6-2 or TRBV6-3 and TRBJ1-6; no definite D call. Germline CDR1 MNHEY, CDR2 SVGEGT. The CDR3 totals 14 residues. V was shortened by 6 bases and J by 5 bases, with 11 bases between the two germline ends. CDR3 in amino acids: CASRRLGDNSPLHF. In nucleotides, the CDR3 is TGTGCCAGCAGACGACTTGGAGATAATTCACCCCTCCACTTT.

The chain is built from TRBV3-1 and TRBJ2-2; TRBD2 matches at 11 bases. In germline, CDR1 is LGHDT, CDR2 YNNKEL (reference sequence). This CDR3 contains 18 residues. After removal of 1 base from V and 0 bases from J, the junction contained 4 bases not matched to a gene. The CDR3 loop is CASSQVVAGGSNTGELFF. The CDR3 DNA is TGTGCCAGCAGCCAAGTTGTAGCGGGGGGGTCGAACACCGGGGAGCTGTTTTTT.

The V call is TRBV10-3, the J call TRBJ2-7; 8 nucleotides line up with TRBD1. CDR1 is ENHRY, CDR2 SYGVKD, per germline. V trimming: 10 bases; J trimming: 10 bases; junction bases outside the gene matches: 15. The CDR3 covers 13 residues. The CDR3 spells CATAKSGGDNQYF. For the CDR3, the DNA is TGTGCCACGGCCAAGTCAGGGGGCGACAATCAGTACTTC.

V is TRBV12-3 or TRBV12-4 and J is TRBJ2-5, with D possibly matching TRBD2 (5 bases). The CDR3 runs to 14 residues. V was shortened by 5 bases and J by 5 bases, with 15 bases between the two germline ends. The CDR3 here is CASSLLQRRETQYF. CDR3 nucleotides: TGTGCCAGCAGTCTACTACAGCGGCGGGAGACCCAGTACTTC.

This clonotype came up many times. The chain has TRBV7-9 and TRBJ2-1; 8 bases map to TRBD1. This CDR3 region has 14 residues. Per the germline V gene, CDR1 is SEHNR and CDR2 is FQNEAQ (reference sequence). V gave up 5 bases and J gave up 9 bases; unmatched junction bases: 9. The CDR3 nucleotides read TGTGCCAGCAGCATACCGACAGGGGAGCTTGAGCAGTTCTTC. This encodes CASSIPTGELEQFF.

For this clonotype: Because the CDR3 is missing its conserved closing phenylalanine or tryptophan, this is likely a read error. V is TRBV20-1 and J is TRBJ2-7; tentative D call: TRBD1 (5 bases). CDR3 length equals 12 residues. Germline CDR1 and CDR2: DFQATT and SNEGSKA (reference sequence). The V gene lost 3 bases and the J gene lost 5 bases, with 11 bases spanning the gap. The CDR3 region is CSASQGHHEQYL. The CDR3 nucleotides read TGCAGTGCTAGTCAGGGTCACCACGAGCAGTACCTC.

The J gene is TRBJ1-1, the V gene TRBV10-2, with D maybe TRBD1 (5 bases). This CDR3 is built from 12 residues. In germline, CDR1 is WSHSY, CDR2 SAAADI. Trimming removed 7 bases at V and 6 bases at J, with 12 bases between. The CDR3 sequence: CASTAGTPEAFF. CDR3 bases: TGCGCCAGCACTGCCGGGACTCCTGAAGCTTTCTTT.

CDR3 nucleotide sequence: TGTGCCAGCAGTGAAATTAAGGGGGCCTACGAGCAGTACTTC. Translation: CASSEIKGAYEQYF. The rearrangement links TRBV6-1 to TRBJ2-7, with D maybe TRBD1 (6 bases). The CDR3 spans 14 residues. The germline V and J ends were trimmed by 2 bases and 2 bases, with 10 bases remaining between them. Germline assignment: CDR1 MNHNS and CDR2 SASEGT.

This clonotype was picked up a small number of times. V and J are TRBV29-1 and TRBJ1-2; D uncertain. CDR1 is SQVTM and CDR2 is ANQGSEA in the germline V gene. The CDR3 consists of 9 residues. Trimming took 0 bases from V and 8 from J, leaving 1 base between them. CDR3 in amino acids: CSVEEGYTF. For the CDR3, the DNA is TGCAGCGTTGAAGAGGGCTACACCTTC.

Comments on this clonotype: The junction departs from germline at one end; a sequencing error may be responsible. This chain joins TRBV20-1 and TRBJ1-5; no definite D call. The CDR3 totals 12 residues. The V gene's germline CDR1 is DFQATT and CDR2 SNEGSKA (reference sequence). CDR3 loop: CSAGDNNQPQHF. In DNA, the CDR3 is TGCAGTGCTGGAGATAACAATCAGCCCCAGCATTTT.

The rearrangement uses TRBV7-2 and TRBJ2-7, with D tentatively TRBD1 or TRBD2 (5 bases each). Germline CDR1 reads SGHTA; CDR2 reads FQGNSA. This CDR3 spans 12 amino acids. The V and J ends lost 5 bases and 2 bases respectively, with 7 bases between them. This CDR3 is CASSGTAYEQYF. The DNA of the CDR3 is TGTGCCAGCAGCGGGACGGCCTACGAGCAGTACTTC.

This clonotype was picked up one time. The J gene is TRBJ2-2, the V gene TRBV2, with a possible D match to TRBD2 (5 bases). The germline V and J ends were trimmed by 7 bases and 7 bases, with 13 bases remaining between them. Germline CDR1 SNHLY, CDR2 FYNNEI. The CDR3 is 13 amino acids. The CDR3 region is CASMPGYDGELFF. The DNA for the CDR3 is TGTGCCAGCATGCCGGGGTACGACGGGGAGCTGTTTTTT.

For this clonotype: A much more abundant neighbour one base away suggests this may be a read error. The chain combines TRBV10-3 with TRBJ2-6; the D is unclear. From germline, CDR1 is ENHRY and CDR2 SYGVKD. Between the trimmed V and J ends, which lost 11 bases and 2 bases, there was a span of 19 bases. This CDR3 has 16 residues. The CDR3 sequence is CACSGPSLPGANVLTF. CDR3 nucleotide sequence: TGTGCCTGTTCGGGCCCCTCCCTCCCTGGGGCCAACGTCCTGACTTTC.

This clonotype was seen a handful of times. The gene calls are TRBV25-1 and TRBJ2-2, with D unresolved. The CDR3 is made up of 13 amino acids. Per germline, CDR1 MGHDK and CDR2 SYGVNS. Between the trimmed V and J ends, which lost 4 bases and 0 bases, there was a span of 3 bases. DNA for the CDR3: TGTGCCAGCAGTGTGTCGAACACCGGGGAGCTGTTTTTT. Amino acid sequence: CASSVSNTGELFF.

This clonotype was detected ten times or more. DNA for the CDR3: TGTGCCAGTAGTACGTACATTGCTTCTGGCTACACCTTC. Protein: CASSTYIASGYTF. This sequence joins TRBV19 and TRBJ1-2; no firm D call. The CDR3 spans 13 residues. Germline loops: CDR1 LNHDA, CDR2 SQIVND (reference sequence). Trimming stripped 4 bases from V and 7 bases from J, with 13 bases between.